The entry that follows covers one TCR beta chain sequence. The sample is drawn from a study of blood T cell repertoires in COVID-19. Study in general: Acute-phase and convalescent COVID-19 samples originated in the United States, Italy and Spain. T cells, B-cell-depleted T cells, or PBMCs provided the cDNA or gDNA that served as material.

Libraries were prepared by immunoSEQ multiplex PCR; TCRdb keeps only in-frame clonotypes and omits some of them. The sample carries over 250,000 clones, about 89% recorded once. Each recovered donor of Cohort 3 presented with two negative PCRs, clearance, or symptom resolution. Trimming took off 0 bases at V and 4 bases at J, with 15 bases between the two ends. The length of the CDR3 is 16 residues. Looked up from germline, CDR1 is MDHEN and CDR2 is SYDVKM. The origin of this receptor is a woman in her 30s who had recovered from COVID-19. V gene TRBV28 combines with J gene TRBJ1-1; D remains ambiguous. Sequenced sample: PBMCs or T cells enriched from blood (not recorded which). The CDR3 DNA is TGTGCCAGCAGTTTATGGGAGGCAGGAGGGTTCACTGAAGCTTTCTTT. Residues: CASSLWEAGGFTEAFF.